These 17 T cell receptor beta chains came from one sample sequenced in a study of T cell responses to AZD1222 COVID-19 vaccine. Profiling relied on immunoSEQ multiplex PCR, and the TCRdb table lists in-frame clones only, not all of them. The sample contains some 130,000 clones, around 90% of which appear only once. The sample in question was peripheral blood, obtained 28 days after the second AZD1222 dose. The receptors shown here come from an adult who received the AZD1222 COVID-19 vaccine.

The chain uses TRBV25-1 and TRBJ2-7, with a possible D match to TRBD2 (6 bases). The CDR3 totals 15 residues. Deletions cut 2 bases from V and 0 bases from J, with 11 bases between. In germline, CDR1 is MGHDK, CDR2 SYGVNS. Written as DNA, the CDR3 is TGTGCCAGCAGTGAACCGGGAGCCAACTCCTACGAGCAGTACTTC. It specifies CASSEPGANSYEQYF.

In the case of this clone: This CDR3 is missing its conserved last phenylalanine or tryptophan, likely due to a read error. Because the CDR3's place on the DNA is in doubt, the DNA is left out and the CDR3 is given as listed by TCRdb. J is TRBJ1-2 and V is TRBV25-1; TRBD1 reflects the table's D call only, with no check against the DNA. The CDR3 spans 13 residues, counting both ends. The germline CDR1 and CDR2 sequences are MGHDK and SYGVNS. CDR3 amino acids: CASSGYRDSPYSY.

The V and J genes are TRBV7-2 and TRBJ1-2, with D perhaps TRBD1 (6 bases). CDR3 length: 14 residues. In germline, CDR1 is SGHTA, CDR2 FQGNSA. The V end lost 5 bases, the J end lost 5 bases, and 15 bases lay between the germline ends. Written as DNA, the CDR3 is TGTGCCAGCAGCGCCTACAGGGAGTTGTATGGCTACACCTTC. Amino acid sequence: CASSAYRELYGYTF. Based on the CDR3 plus reference TRBV7-2 and TRBJ1-2, the full variable domain is GAGVSQSPSNKVTEKGKDVELRCDPISGHTALYWYRQSLGQGLEFLIYFQGNSAPDKSGLPSDRFSAERTGGSVSTLTIQRTQQEDSAVYLCASSAYRELYGYTFGSGTRLTVV.

The chain carries TRBV30 and TRBJ1-5; tentative D call: TRBD1 (6 bases). Trimming pared 1 base from V and 16 bases from J, leaving 14 bases between. In germline, CDR1 is GTSNPN, CDR2 SVGIG (reference sequence). This CDR3 spans 11 amino acids. CDR3 DNA: TGTGCCTGGAGTGATCAGGGGCTCCATCATTTT. It codes for CAWSDQGLHHF.

The chain couples TRBV5-8 to TRBJ1-6; D gene uncertain. The V end was cut by 1 base, the J end by 6 bases, with 5 bases between. The CDR3 extends over 13 amino acids. Germline V gives CDR1 SGHTS, CDR2 YDEGEE. The CDR3 is CASSLTANSPLHF. As DNA, the CDR3 is TGTGCCAGCAGCTTGACAGCTAATTCACCCCTCCACTTT.

The chain carries TRBV27 and TRBJ2-7; 7 bases agree with TRBD2. Per germline, CDR1 MNHEY and CDR2 SMNVEV (reference sequence). Losses at the gene ends were 8 bases for V and 4 bases for J; bases not matched to a gene: 8. The CDR3 runs 13 residues. CDR3 in amino acids: CASVPTGGYEQYF. CDR3 DNA: TGTGCCAGCGTTCCTACGGGAGGTTACGAGCAGTACTTC.

V usage is TRBV3-1 (or the pseudogene TRBV3-2) and J usage is TRBJ2-7, with D possibly called TRBD1 or TRBD2 (6 bases each). Germline lookup yields CDR1 LGHDT and CDR2 YNNKEL (reference sequence). V was shortened by 3 bases and J by 7 bases, with 16 bases between the two germline ends. The CDR3 spans 14 residues. CDR3 bases: TGTGCCAGCAGCCATCGGGAGAGGGGGGATGAGCAGTACTTC. It encodes CASSHRERGDEQYF.

The chain is built from TRBV19 and TRBJ2-3; D uncertain. CDR3 length equals 16 residues. V was pared by 1 base and J by 4 bases, with 15 bases between. Germline V gene lookup returns CDR1 LNHDA and CDR2 SQIVND (reference sequence). The CDR3 here is CASSIGWRSEADTQYF. As DNA, the CDR3 is TGTGCCAGTAGTATAGGGTGGCGAAGCGAGGCAGATACGCAGTATTTT.

The chain is built from TRBV6-5 and TRBJ2-7, with 8 bases lining up with TRBD1. This CDR3 has 14 amino acids. CDR1 is MNHEY and CDR2 is SVGAGI in the germline V gene. Losses at the gene ends were 6 bases for V and 1 base for J; bases not matched to a gene: 5. The chain's CDR3 is CASRDWDRSYEQYF. Here the CDR3 DNA reads TGTGCCAGCAGAGATTGGGACAGGTCCTACGAGCAGTACTTC.

A few counts support this clone. The CDR3 sequence is CASSPGGGAGYEQYF. CDR3 in DNA: TGCGCCAGCAGCCCTGGCGGCGGAGCGGGTTACGAGCAGTACTTC. The chain is built from TRBV5-1 and TRBJ2-7; tentative D call: TRBD2 (6 bases). The CDR3 is made up of 15 amino acids. V lost 4 bases and J 4 bases, leaving 18 bases between the germline ends. Germline V lookup: CDR1 SGHRS, CDR2 YFSETQ.

The J gene is TRBJ2-3, the V gene TRBV7-9, with D possibly TRBD1 on 5 matching bases. Trimming pared 4 bases from V and 2 bases from J, leaving 16 bases between. CDR1 SEHNR and CDR2 FQNEAQ come from the germline V gene (reference sequence). The CDR3 length is 16 residues. CDR3 in DNA: TGTGCCAGCAGCTGGTCCACAGGAAGTTACACAGATACGCAGTATTTT. Translation gives CASSWSTGSYTDTQYF.

The chain recombines TRBV3-1 (or the pseudogene TRBV3-2) with TRBJ1-2, with D possibly being TRBD1 (6 bases). V gave up 4 bases and J gave up 1 base, with 16 bases separating them. The CDR3 loop spans 16 amino acids. The germline V gene encodes CDR1 LGHDT and CDR2 YNNKEL (reference sequence). The CDR3 is CASSRAGTRDNYGYTF. CDR3 DNA: TGTGCCAGCAGCCGAGCCGGGACACGAGATAACTATGGCTACACCTTC.

J is TRBJ2-2 and V is TRBV4-1; unclear D gene. This CDR3 has 11 residues. Germline loops: CDR1 MGHRA, CDR2 YSYEKL. Between the trimmed V and J ends, which lost 5 bases and 6 bases, there was a span of 4 bases. The CDR3: CASSGPGELFF. The CDR3 region has the DNA TGCGCCAGCAGCGGTCCCGGGGAGCTGTTTTTT.

V is TRBV24-1 and J is TRBJ1-5; D unresolved. CDR1 is KGHDR, CDR2 SFDVKD, per germline. CDR3 length equals 12 residues. Trimming stripped 6 bases from V and 4 bases from J, with 6 bases between. CDR3 in amino acids: CATSLPNQPQHF. The CDR3 DNA sequence: TGTGCCACCAGTCTACCAAATCAGCCCCAGCATTTT.

This clone was detected a few times. The gene calls are TRBV10-1 and TRBJ2-3; a possible D gene is TRBD2 (6 bases). CDR1 is WNHNN, CDR2 SYGVQD, per germline (reference sequence). V shed 6 bases and J shed 1 base, with 14 bases lying between them. The CDR3 extends over 15 amino acids. The CDR3 nucleotides read TGCGCCAGCAGCGGCGCACGGGAGCGCACAGATACGCAGTATTTT. Its translation is CASSGARERTDTQYF.

CDR3 DNA sequence: TGTGCCAGCAGCCAAGGGGTTGAGGGCGGCGAGACCCAGTACTTC. It specifies CASSQGVEGGETQYF. The chain has TRBV4-2 and TRBJ2-5; a weak D match, TRBD2 (5 bases). The germline V and J ends were trimmed by 1 base and 5 bases, with 14 bases remaining between them. Germline CDR1 reads LGHNA; CDR2 reads YNFKEQ. The CDR3 has 15 residues.

V gene TRBV5-1 combines with J gene TRBJ2-3; TRBD2 aligns across 8 bases. Germline V lookup: CDR1 SGHRS, CDR2 YFSETQ. CDR3 size: 13 residues. V shed 5 bases, J shed 4 bases, and the junction held 3 bases outside the gene matches. CDR3 amino acids: CASRTSVPDTQYF. In DNA, the CDR3 is TGCGCCAGCAGGACTAGCGTACCAGATACGCAGTATTTT. The full variable domain, in which reference TRBV5-1 and TRBJ2-3 provide the parts outside the CDR3, is KAGVTQTPRYLIKTRGQQVTLSCSPISGHRSVSWYQQTPGQGLQFLFEYFSETQRNKGNFPGRFSGRQFSNSRSEMNVSTLELGDSALYLCASRTSVPDTQYFGPGTRLTVL.